This is a list of T cell receptor beta chains from one sample in a study of T cell changes during pregnancy in multiple sclerosis. Repertoires were generated with immunoSEQ multiplex PCR, while TCRdb's copy carries only in-frame clones and drops some. The data show over 90,000 clones, approximately 90% seen once. Here the sequenced sample was peripheral blood, taken after pregnancy. These receptors were taken from a female donor with multiple sclerosis, enrolled in a pregnancy study. Both conserved end residues are part of each CDR3.

>TRBJ2-7|TRBV9|14
CASSVGGVDLEQYF
>TRBJ2-2|TRBV7-3|15
CASSPSGRNTGELFF
>TRBJ1-2|TRBV2|15
CASSEKRSTGPGYTF
>TRBJ1-1|TRBV29-1|13
CSATTGRRTEAFF
>TRBJ1-2|TRBV18|14
CASSPPGDRSGYTF
>.|TRBV4-2|16
CASSQLAGSTGYEQYF
>TRBJ1-2|TRBV18|17
CASSPGLGPGQNYGYTF
>TRBJ1-4|TRBV11-2|14
CASSRQGRHEKLFF
>TRBJ1-3|TRBV9|17
CASSVAIGQASGNTIYF
>TRBJ1-1|TRBV7-2|16
CASSLVTGTGGTEAFF
>TRBJ1-2|TRBV14|15
CASSPRQGADYGYTF
>TRBJ1-3|TRBV4-2|16
CASSQVLRGRGNTIYF
>TRBJ1-5|TRBV2|18
CASSGVRGIGYSNQPQHF
>TRBJ2-2|TRBV5-4|15
CASSLSGFSTGELFF
>TRBJ1-5|TRBV2|14
CASSEWQINQPQHF
>TRBJ2-7|TRBV7-2|15
CASSVTSGLWYEQYF